The following is a TCR beta chain sequence with its context. The germline gene is not matched at one end of the junction; a read error may be the cause. Generated by immunoSEQ multiplex PCR, the TCRdb table keeps only in-frame clones and is missing some. The sample includes approximately 1,000,000 clones, 70% to 85% of them seen just once. This sample is part of a study of shared clonotypes between healthy human individuals. The germline CDR1 and CDR2 sequences are MGHRA and YSYEKL. The CDR3 has 19 residues. Sequencing input: memory CD4+ T cells from PBMCs. The subset is: CD45RA-negative fraction. The chain has TRBV4-1 and TRBJ2-1; D is perhaps TRBD1 or TRBD2 (5 bases each). The sequence was obtained from a man aged 18 to 29 in good health. Some clones in this sample may be carry-over from other donors' samples. CDR3: CTSSQEPRTGALGYNEQFF. As DNA, the CDR3 is TGCACCAGCAGCCAAGAACCCAGGACCGGGGCCCTTGGGTACAATGAGCAGTTCTTC.